The present T cell receptor beta chain was sequenced within a study of blood T cell repertoires in COVID-19. The CDR3 loop spans 14 amino acids. V lost 4 bases and J lost 6, with 18 bases in between. Germline CDR1 GTSNPN, CDR2 SVGIG (reference sequence). Authors' analysis steps: Amplification from reference gene primers served as the basis for estimated nucleated cell counts. The assay was immunoSEQ multiplex PCR, and TCRdb's table has in-frame clones only and misses some. From that table come the V and J calls and clone size; the DNA was used to work out D and trimming. The sample records around 100,000 clones, about 80% being singletons.

Input material: peripheral blood. V is TRBV30 and J is TRBJ1-1; D is possibly TRBD1 (5 bases). The sequence derives from a woman between 65 and 79 years old with acute or convalescent COVID-19. The CDR3 sequence is CAWNAWQGFSEAFF. Written as DNA, the CDR3 is TGTGCCTGGAATGCTTGGCAGGGCTTTTCTGAAGCTTTCTTT.